The 16 T cell receptor beta chains below were found in one sample sequenced in a study of pediatric ulcerative colitis. The repertoire was sequenced with immunoSEQ multiplex PCR; TCRdb's copy has only in-frame clones and lacks some. The sample contains 40,000 to 60,000 clones, 78% of which appear only once. Rectal tissue came from one to two pinch biopsies taken at colonoscopy. The material sequenced was gut tissue. The receptors come from a girl aged 10-17 years with moderate ulcerative colitis.

The chain combines TRBV30 with TRBJ2-3; D perhaps matches TRBD2 (5 bases). Germline V gives CDR1 GTSNPN, CDR2 SVGIG (reference sequence). The CDR3 has 13 amino acids. V dropped 4 bases and J dropped 5 bases, with 13 bases sitting between them. The DNA of the CDR3 is TGTGCCTGGAATGGAGGAGTGGTAGATACGCAGTATTTT. This gives the protein CAWNGGVVDTQYF.

The CDR3: CASSQGGNYGYTF. The CDR3 coding sequence is TGTGCCAGCAGCCAGGGAGGGAACTATGGCTACACCTTC. The chain uses TRBV14 and TRBJ1-2; D remains unclear. V was clipped by 3 bases and J by 2 bases, with 7 bases between them. The CDR3 extends over 13 amino acids. Germline CDR1 is SGHDN and CDR2 is FVKESK.

The V gene is TRBV7-9, the J gene TRBJ2-4, with unresolved D. The CDR3 totals 17 residues. Germline-derived CDR1 and CDR2 are SEHNR and FQNEAQ (reference sequence). The V and J ends lost 5 bases and 0 bases respectively, with 17 bases between them. CDR3 loop: CASSPFVSSLAKNIQYF. Here the CDR3 DNA reads TGTGCCAGCAGCCCGTTTGTCAGTTCACTAGCCAAAAACATTCAGTACTTC.

CDR3 region: CASSFQQGPATNEKLFF. CDR3 sequence (DNA): TGCGCCAGCAGCTTTCAACAGGGGCCTGCAACTAATGAAAAACTGTTTTTT. The V gene is TRBV5-1, the J gene TRBJ1-4, with 7 bases matching TRBD1. Germline V gives CDR1 SGHRS, CDR2 YFSETQ. Germline trimming cut 2 bases from V and 0 bases from J; bases unmatched to any gene: 7. The CDR3 spans 17 residues. Full variable domain (rest looked up from reference TRBV5-1 and TRBJ1-4): KAGVTQTPRYLIKTRGQQVTLSCSPISGHRSVSWYQQTPGQGLQFLFEYFSETQRNKGNFPGRFSGRQFSNSRSEMNVSTLELGDSALYLCASSFQQGPATNEKLFFGSGTQLSVL.

The chain is built from TRBV19 and TRBJ2-5, with D perhaps assigned TRBD1 or TRBD2 (6 bases each). The V gene's germline CDR1 is LNHDA and CDR2 SQIVND (reference sequence). The CDR3 is 14 residues long. With 5 bases removed from V and 5 bases from J, the gap between germline ends came to 15 bases. This CDR3 is CASSQGWRGETQYF. The CDR3 DNA follows: TGTGCCAGTAGTCAGGGATGGAGGGGGGAGACCCAGTACTTC.

The chain couples TRBV13 to TRBJ2-5, with 7 nucleotides matching TRBD1. CDR3 length equals 15 residues. Trimming cost V 0 bases and J 2 bases; bases outside gene matches: 3. CDR1 is PRHDT and CDR2 is FYEKMQ in the germline V gene (reference sequence). The CDR3 region has the DNA TGTGCCAGCAGCTTAGGACAGGGACAGCAAGAGACCCAGTACTTC. Translating gives CASSLGQGQQETQYF.

This rearrangement joins TRBV6-1 to TRBJ2-1; D unresolved. The CDR3 runs 11 residues. Germline V gives CDR1 MNHNS, CDR2 SASEGT. Trimming cost V 6 bases and J 7 bases, with 7 bases left between them. CDR3 nucleotide sequence: TGTGCCAGCAGGTACCAAAATGAGCAGTTCTTC. Protein product: CASRYQNEQFF.

The genes are TRBV25-1 and TRBJ2-2, with 9 bases matching TRBD2. V lost 7 bases, J lost 1 base, and 13 bases stayed unmatched. The germline CDR1 and CDR2 sequences are MGHDK and SYGVNS. This CDR3 contains 18 residues. Here the CDR3 DNA reads TGTGCCAGCATTAGCGGGAGCTACCTCCAGCAGAACACCGGGGAGCTGTTTTTT. Amino acid sequence: CASISGSYLQQNTGELFF.

This clone was counted between two and nine times. The chain links TRBV21-1 to TRBJ1-2; the table gives TRBD1 as D, unverified against the DNA. TRBV21-1 is a known pseudogene. The CDR3 is 15 amino acids. The CDR3 DNA reads TGTGCCAGCAGCAAAGAAATCAGGGCGATGGGGGGCTACACCTTC. This gives the protein CASSKEIRAMGGYTF.

This clone was observed a handful of times. V gene TRBV30 combines with J gene TRBJ2-3; a weak D match, TRBD2 (5 bases). CDR1 and CDR2 from the germline V gene are GTSNPN and SVGIG (reference sequence). V lost 0 bases, J lost 4 bases, and 8 bases lay in between. This CDR3 has 13 amino acids. CDR3 sequence (DNA): TGTGCCTGGAGTGTACTAGTCTCAGATACGCAGTATTTT. Its protein is CAWSVLVSDTQYF.

The rearrangement joins TRBV28 to TRBJ2-1, with a possible D match to TRBD2 (7 bases). Germline CDR1 is MDHEN and CDR2 is SYDVKM. This CDR3 is 16 amino acids long. Between the trimmed V and J ends, which lost 2 bases and 6 bases, there was a span of 17 bases. CDR3 protein: CASSLERGSGVNEQFF. The CDR3 DNA sequence: TGTGCCAGCAGTTTAGAAAGGGGGAGCGGGGTCAATGAGCAGTTCTTC.

The V call is TRBV6-1, the J call TRBJ2-3, with TRBD1 matching over 9 bases. Germline lookup yields CDR1 MNHNS and CDR2 SASEGT. V lost 0 bases, J lost 6 bases, and 4 bases stayed unmatched. This CDR3 contains 15 residues. For the CDR3, the DNA is TGTGCCAGCAGTGAAGCCGGGACAGGGTATGATACGCAGTATTTT. It codes for CASSEAGTGYDTQYF.

This clone was counted between two and nine times. The J gene is TRBJ1-2, the V gene TRBV27; D not certain. The CDR3 runs to 17 residues. In germline, CDR1 is MNHEY, CDR2 SMNVEV (reference sequence). V was pared by 1 base and J by 2 bases, with 17 bases between. The CDR3 reads CASSLLKAAGTNYGYTF. DNA for the CDR3: TGTGCCAGCAGTTTATTAAAAGCGGCAGGTACCAACTATGGCTACACCTTC.

The chain couples TRBV6-1 to TRBJ1-5; D gene uncertain. Trimming stripped 4 bases from V and 4 bases from J, with 11 bases between. The germline V gene encodes CDR1 MNHNS and CDR2 SASEGT. The CDR3 runs to 14 residues. The CDR3 spells CASSVGKGNQPQHF. The CDR3 coding sequence is TGTGCCAGCAGTGTCGGAAAGGGAAATCAGCCCCAGCATTTT.

This clone has only a few counts. V usage is TRBV6-6 and J usage is TRBJ1-1; 7 bases are a match to TRBD1. With V trimmed by 4 bases and J by 8 bases, 4 bases remained unmatched. CDR1 and CDR2 from the germline V gene are MNHNY and SVGAGI (reference sequence). The CDR3 is 12 residues long. The DNA of the CDR3 is TGTGCCAGCAGTTTGACAGGGCTCGAAGCTTTCTTT. It yields the protein CASSLTGLEAFF.

The rearrangement links TRBV9 to TRBJ2-3, with D hard to call. The ends were cut back, 4 bases at V and 5 bases at J, with 8 bases in the middle. Looked up from germline, CDR1 is SGDLS and CDR2 is YYNGEE. CDR3 size: 12 residues. The CDR3 here is CASSSIGDTQYF. CDR3 coding DNA: TGTGCCAGCAGCTCGATTGGAGATACGCAGTATTTT.